The entry below describes one T cell receptor (beta chain). Its specificity is unknown. At one end the junction does not follow the germline gene, possibly because of a read error. Germline lookup yields CDR1 MNHEY and CDR2 SMNVEV (reference sequence). The CDR3 is made up of 9 amino acids. These data originate in a study of cytomegalovirus exposure and HLA in healthy donors. Study-wide findings and caveats: A later analysis showed TCR association rates differing by HLA locus, peaking at DRB1 and lowest at HLA-C. The study recorded 164 TCR beta chains that were cytomegalovirus-associated.

60 Vbeta and 13 Jbeta primers were used in PCR. Clones were read by immunoSEQ multiplex PCR, and TCRdb kept only the in-frame ones, dropping some. The sample has about 180,000 clones, roughly four fifths seen once. The clonotype originates from a woman aged 50 to 60 in good health and CMV-seronegative. This chain connects TRBV27 to TRBJ2-4; possible D gene TRBD1, 5 bases. The sequencing input was PBMCs. CDR3 protein: CASRGQTNF. CDR3 nucleotide sequence: TGTGCCAGCAGGGGGCAAACTAACTTC.